The present TCR beta chain was sequenced within a study of shared clonotypes between healthy human individuals. The germline V gene encodes CDR1 SGHRS and CDR2 YFSETQ. The germline V and J ends were trimmed by 3 bases and 2 bases, with 11 bases remaining between them. The CDR3 has 14 residues. The assay was immunoSEQ multiplex PCR, and TCRdb's table has in-frame clones only and misses some. The profile shows around 1.5 million clones, 98% of them singletons. As to this clone: Other DNA sequences in this sample translate to the same CDR3.

Sample: naive CD4+ T cells sorted from blood. Stated subset: CD45RA+ positively selected. The rearrangement uses TRBV5-1 and TRBJ2-5, with D perhaps TRBD2 (6 bases). The clonotype was recovered from a man under 40 in good health. As DNA, the CDR3 is TGCGCCAGCAGCTCCGGGACTTTACAAGAGACCCAGTACTTC. It is translated as CASSSGTLQETQYF.